What follows is one T cell receptor beta chain and its context. From germline, CDR1 is MGHRA and CDR2 YSYEKL. Trimming left V 0 bases short and J 5 bases short, with 7 bases between. The CDR3 has 14 residues. Sequencing used immunoSEQ multiplex PCR; TCRdb keeps in-frame clones, though not all of them. This table holds 550,000 to 800,000 clones, 70% to 90% found once. The sample comes from a study of shared T cell receptors in the human thymus. These same records also appear under a second study, on human thymus T cells.

This sequence was found in a girl under three years old with a congenital heart defect. The source material was thymocytes. This chain joins TRBV4-1 and TRBJ2-2; D remains unclear. The chain's CDR3 is CASSQEALTGELFF. CDR3 DNA: TGCGCCAGCAGCCAAGAGGCTCTTACCGGGGAGCTGTTTTTT.